This TCR beta chain derives from a study of PD-1 blockade in classical Hodgkin lymphoma. This sample's time point: cycle 4 day 1 (C4D1), after 5 to 7 weeks of nivolumab. Patients all relapsed after autologous stem cell transplantation, and there was variation in brentuximab vedotin exposure. Magnetic negative selection served to purify CD4+ T cells out of PBMCs that had been thawed. The patients, who had relapsed/refractory classical Hodgkin lymphoma, achieved best responses of complete response, partial response or progressive disease. The protocol was immunoSEQ multiplex PCR, while the TCRdb copy is restricted to in-frame clones and leaves out a portion. The sample records roughly 32,000 clones, roughly 92% being singletons. The sequencing used CD4+ T cells from blood, collected before the fourth cycle of nivolumab. This receptor was taken from a human donor with classical Hodgkin lymphoma.

The DNA of the CDR3 is TGTGCCAGCAGTTACGGACCGCAGAACACTGAAGCTTTCTTT. This gives the protein CASSYGPQNTEAFF. V is TRBV6-6 and J is TRBJ1-1; D call uncertain. CDR1 and CDR2 from the germline V gene are MNHNY and SVGAGI (reference sequence). Trimming stripped 2 bases from V and 1 base from J, with 8 bases between. The length of the CDR3 is 14 residues.